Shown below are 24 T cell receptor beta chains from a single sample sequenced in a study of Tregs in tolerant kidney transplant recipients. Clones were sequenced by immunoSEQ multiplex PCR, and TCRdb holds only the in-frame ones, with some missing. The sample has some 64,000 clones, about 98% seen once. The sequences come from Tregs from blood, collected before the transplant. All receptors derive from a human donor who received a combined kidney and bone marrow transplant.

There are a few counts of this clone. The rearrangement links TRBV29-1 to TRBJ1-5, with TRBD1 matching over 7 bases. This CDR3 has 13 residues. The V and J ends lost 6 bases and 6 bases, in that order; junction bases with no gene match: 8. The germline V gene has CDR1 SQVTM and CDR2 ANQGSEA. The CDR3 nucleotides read TGCAGCGTGGGGGGTCAGGGGGGTCAGCCCCAGCATTTT. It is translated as CSVGGQGGQPQHF.

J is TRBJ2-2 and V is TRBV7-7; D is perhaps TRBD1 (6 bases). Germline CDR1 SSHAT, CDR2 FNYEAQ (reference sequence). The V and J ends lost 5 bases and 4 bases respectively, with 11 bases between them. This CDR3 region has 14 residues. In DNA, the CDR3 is TGTGCCAGCAGCATCCTCAGGGGCACCGGGGAGCTGTTTTTT. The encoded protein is CASSILRGTGELFF.

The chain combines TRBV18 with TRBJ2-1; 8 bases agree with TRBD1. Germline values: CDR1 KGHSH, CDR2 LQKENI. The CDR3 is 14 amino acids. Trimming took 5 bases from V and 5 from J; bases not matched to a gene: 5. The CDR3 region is CASSSRTGNNEQFF. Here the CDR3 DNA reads TGTGCCAGCTCATCCCGGACAGGGAACAATGAGCAGTTCTTC.

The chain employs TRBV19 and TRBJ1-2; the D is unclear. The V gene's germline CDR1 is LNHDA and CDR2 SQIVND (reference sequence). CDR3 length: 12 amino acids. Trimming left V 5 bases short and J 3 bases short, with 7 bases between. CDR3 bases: TGTGCCAGTAGTCCTTCCGACTATGGCTACACCTTC. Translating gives CASSPSDYGYTF.

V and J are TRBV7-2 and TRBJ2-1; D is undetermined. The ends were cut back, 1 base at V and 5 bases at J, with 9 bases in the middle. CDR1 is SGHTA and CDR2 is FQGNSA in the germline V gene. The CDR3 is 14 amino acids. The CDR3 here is CASSLVFSDNEQFF. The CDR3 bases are TGTGCCAGCAGCTTAGTGTTCAGTGACAATGAGCAGTTCTTC.

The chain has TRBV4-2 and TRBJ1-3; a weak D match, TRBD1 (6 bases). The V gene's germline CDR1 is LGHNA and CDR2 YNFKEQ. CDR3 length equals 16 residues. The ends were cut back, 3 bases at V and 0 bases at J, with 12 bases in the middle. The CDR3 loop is CASSQARQVSGNTIYF. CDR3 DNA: TGTGCCAGCAGCCAGGCAAGACAGGTCTCTGGAAACACCATATATTTT.

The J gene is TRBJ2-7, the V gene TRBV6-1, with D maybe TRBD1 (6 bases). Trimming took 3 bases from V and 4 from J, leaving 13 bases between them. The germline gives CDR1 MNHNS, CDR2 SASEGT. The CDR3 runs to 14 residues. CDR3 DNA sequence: TGTGCCAGCAGTGATACAGGGTTTCTATACGAGCAGTACTTC. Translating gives CASSDTGFLYEQYF.

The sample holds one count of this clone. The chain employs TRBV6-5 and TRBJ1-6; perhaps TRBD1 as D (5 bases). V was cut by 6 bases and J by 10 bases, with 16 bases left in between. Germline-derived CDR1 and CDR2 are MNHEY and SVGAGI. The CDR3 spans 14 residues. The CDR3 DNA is TGTGCCAGCAGGTCTCAGGGAACAGGATCACCCCTCCACTTT. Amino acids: CASRSQGTGSPLHF.

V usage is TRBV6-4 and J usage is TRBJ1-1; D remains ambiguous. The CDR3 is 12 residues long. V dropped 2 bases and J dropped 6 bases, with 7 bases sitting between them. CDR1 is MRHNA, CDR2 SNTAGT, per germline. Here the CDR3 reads CASSDGRAEAFF. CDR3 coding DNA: TGTGCCAGCAGTGACGGTAGAGCTGAAGCTTTCTTT.

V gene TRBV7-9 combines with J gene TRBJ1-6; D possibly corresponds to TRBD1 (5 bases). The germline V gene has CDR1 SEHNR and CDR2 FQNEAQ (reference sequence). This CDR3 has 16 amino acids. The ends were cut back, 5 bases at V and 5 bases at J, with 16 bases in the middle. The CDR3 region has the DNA TGTGCCAGCAGCCGACGGGGGAGGGGACATAATTCACCCCTCCACTTT. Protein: CASSRRGRGHNSPLHF.

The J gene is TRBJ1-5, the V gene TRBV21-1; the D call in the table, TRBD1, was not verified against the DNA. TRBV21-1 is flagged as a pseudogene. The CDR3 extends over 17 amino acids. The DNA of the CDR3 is TGTGCCAGCTGCTCGGACAGGGGGCGGGATAGCAATCAGCCCCAGCATTTT. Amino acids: CASCSDRGRDSNQPQHF.

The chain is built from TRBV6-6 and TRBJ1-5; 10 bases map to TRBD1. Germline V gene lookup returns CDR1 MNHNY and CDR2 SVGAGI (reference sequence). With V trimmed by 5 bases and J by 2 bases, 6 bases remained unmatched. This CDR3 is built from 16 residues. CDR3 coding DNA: TGTGCCAGCAGTACGGACAGGGGGTTCGGCAATCAGCCCCAGCATTTT. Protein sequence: CASSTDRGFGNQPQHF.

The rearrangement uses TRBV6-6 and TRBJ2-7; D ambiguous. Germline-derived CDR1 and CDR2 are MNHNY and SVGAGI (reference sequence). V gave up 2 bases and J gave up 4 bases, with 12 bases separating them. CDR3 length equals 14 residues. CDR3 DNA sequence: TGTGCCAGCAGTTACGCGCCCGACACTTACGAGCAGTACTTC. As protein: CASSYAPDTYEQYF.

CDR3 sequence: CARPGVRRVHEQYF. In DNA, the CDR3 is TGTGCCAGGCCGGGGGTCCGCAGGGTCCACGAGCAGTACTTC. The rearrangement joins TRBV19 to TRBJ2-7; maybe TRBD2 (6 bases). The germline V and J ends were trimmed by 9 bases and 5 bases, with 20 bases remaining between them. CDR3 length: 14 amino acids. Germline CDR1 is LNHDA and CDR2 is SQIVND (reference sequence). The variable domain in full, with the rest retrieved from reference TRBV19 and TRBJ2-7, is DGGITQSPKYLFRKEGQNVTLSCEQNLNHDAMYWYRQDPGQGLRLIYYSQIVNDFQKGDIAEGYSVSREKKESFPLTVTSAQKNPTAFYLCARPGVRRVHEQYFGPGTRLTVT.

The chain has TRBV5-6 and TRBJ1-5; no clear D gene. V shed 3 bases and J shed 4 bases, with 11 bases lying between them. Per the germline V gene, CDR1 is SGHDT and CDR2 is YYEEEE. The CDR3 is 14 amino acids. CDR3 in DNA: TGTGCCAGCAGCTCCGGAGGGCCTAATCAGCCCCAGCATTTT. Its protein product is CASSSGGPNQPQHF.

CDR3 sequence: CAWSATGGQPQHF. For the CDR3, the DNA is TGTGCCTGGAGTGCGACCGGAGGCCAGCCCCAGCATTTT. This chain links TRBV30 with TRBJ1-5; no clear D. The CDR3 is 13 residues long. Germline lookup yields CDR1 GTSNPN and CDR2 SVGIG (reference sequence). The ends were cut back, 1 base at V and 7 bases at J, with 11 bases in the middle.

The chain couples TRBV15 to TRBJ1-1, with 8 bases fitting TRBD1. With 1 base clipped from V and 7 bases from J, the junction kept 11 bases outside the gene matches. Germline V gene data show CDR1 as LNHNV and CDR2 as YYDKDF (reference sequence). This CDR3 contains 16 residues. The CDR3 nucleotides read TGTGCCACCAGCAGAGCCGCTGACCGACAGGGGAATGAAGCTTTCTTT. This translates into CATSRAADRQGNEAFF.

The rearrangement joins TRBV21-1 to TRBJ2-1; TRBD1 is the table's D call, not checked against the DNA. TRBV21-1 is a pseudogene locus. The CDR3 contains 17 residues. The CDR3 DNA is TGTGCCAGGGGGATCTTAGAATCGGGACAGGGTTACAATGAGCAGTTCTTC. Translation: CARGILESGQGYNEQFF.

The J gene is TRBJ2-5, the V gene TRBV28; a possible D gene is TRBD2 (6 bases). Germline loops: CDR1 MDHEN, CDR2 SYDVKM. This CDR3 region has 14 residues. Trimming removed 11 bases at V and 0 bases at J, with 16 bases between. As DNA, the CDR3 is TGTGCCCTAAGCCGGGACTTGTACCAAGAGACCCAGTACTTC. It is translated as CALSRDLYQETQYF.

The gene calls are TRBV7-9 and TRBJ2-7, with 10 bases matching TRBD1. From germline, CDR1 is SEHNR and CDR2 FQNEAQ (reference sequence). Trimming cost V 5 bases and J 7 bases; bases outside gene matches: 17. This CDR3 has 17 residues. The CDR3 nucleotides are TGTGCCAGCAGCCGACCCCCCGCCGGGACAGGGGTCCGGGAGCAGTACTTC. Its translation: CASSRPPAGTGVREQYF.

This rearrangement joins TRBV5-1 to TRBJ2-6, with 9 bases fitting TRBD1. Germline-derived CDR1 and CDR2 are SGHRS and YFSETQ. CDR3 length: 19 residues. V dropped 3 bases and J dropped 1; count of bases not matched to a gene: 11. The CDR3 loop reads CASSWNTGTGRSGANVLTF. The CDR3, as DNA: TGCGCCAGCAGCTGGAACACCGGGACAGGGAGATCTGGGGCCAACGTCCTGACTTTC.

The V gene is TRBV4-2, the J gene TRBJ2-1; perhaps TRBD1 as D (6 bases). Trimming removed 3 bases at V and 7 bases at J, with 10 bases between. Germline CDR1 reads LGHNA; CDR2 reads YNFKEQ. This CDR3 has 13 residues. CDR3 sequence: CASSQLRGNEQFF. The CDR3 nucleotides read TGTGCCAGCAGCCAGCTCAGGGGTAATGAGCAGTTCTTC.

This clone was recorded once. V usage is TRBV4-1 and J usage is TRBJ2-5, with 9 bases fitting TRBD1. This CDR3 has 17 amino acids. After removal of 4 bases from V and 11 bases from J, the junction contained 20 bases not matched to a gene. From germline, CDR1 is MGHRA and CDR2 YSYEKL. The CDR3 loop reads CASSPLLLRDRDTRQYF. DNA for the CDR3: TGCGCCAGCAGCCCTCTCCTCCTCCGGGACAGGGACACCCGGCAGTACTTC.

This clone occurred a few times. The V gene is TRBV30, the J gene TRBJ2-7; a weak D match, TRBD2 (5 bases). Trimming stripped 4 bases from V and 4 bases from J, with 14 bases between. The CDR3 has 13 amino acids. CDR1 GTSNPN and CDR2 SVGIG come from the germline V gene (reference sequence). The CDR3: CAWTVYGDYEQYF. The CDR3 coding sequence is TGTGCCTGGACAGTGTACGGGGATTACGAGCAGTACTTC.